Sequencing of this TCR beta chain was carried out in a study of blood T cell repertoires in COVID-19. Looking at the study overall: The origin of the acute and convalescent COVID-19 samples was the United States, Italy and Spain. T cells, B-cell-depleted T cells, or PBMCs supplied cDNA or gDNA.

Assignment of participants to cohorts was predicated upon participant-reported clinical history. The V and J ends lost 8 bases and 4 bases, in that order; junction bases with no gene match: 5. Germline-derived CDR1 and CDR2 are MNHEY and SMNVEV (reference sequence). The CDR3 spans 13 residues. This table comes from immunoSEQ multiplex PCR, and its TCRdb copy is limited to in-frame clones, with some not included. The sample lists approximately 210,000 clones, more than 75% occurring once. Sequenced material: PBMCs or T cells enriched from blood (not recorded which). The sequence was obtained from a woman between 50 and 59 years old with acute COVID-19. The chain couples TRBV27 to TRBJ2-1; 7 nucleotides align to TRBD2. The CDR3 sequence: CASGGLDYNEQFF. DNA of the CDR3: TGTGCCAGCGGTGGACTAGATTACAATGAGCAGTTCTTC.